The TCR beta chain under discussion was sequenced for a study of radiation and T cells in renal cell carcinoma. The CDR3 covers 13 residues. In its sample, this clone was seen once. Assay: immunoSEQ multiplex PCR; the TCRdb copy retains only in-frame clones and omits some. The repertoire holds 100,000 to 150,000 clones, with roughly 91% as singletons. As to time point: blood 2 weeks post-SBRT. Treatment noted: 15 Gy SBRT to primary tumor, nephrectomy 4 weeks later. After SBRT, blood was collected at 2 and 4 weeks, plus baseline. The V gene is TRBV21-1, the J gene TRBJ1-1. TRBV21-1 corresponds to a pseudogene. The sequences come from blood, collected from a patient whose treatment included radiotherapy and nephrectomy. The TCR originated in a woman in her 70s with renal cell carcinoma. CDR3: CASSEGPGTEAFF. CDR3 DNA sequence: TGTGCCAGCAGTGAGGGTCCGGGCACTGAAGCTTTCTTT.